A single sample is the source of the 16 T cell receptor beta chains below, sequenced in a study of T cell responses to AZD1222 COVID-19 vaccine. Libraries were prepared by immunoSEQ multiplex PCR; TCRdb keeps only in-frame clonotypes and omits some of them. The data contain some 130,000 clones, roughly 90% of them seen just once; the ten biggest clones take up 2.8%. Sequenced material: peripheral blood, taken on day 0 of AZD1222 vaccination. The receptors come from an adult in good health.

The V gene is TRBV21-1, the J gene TRBJ1-3; the D segment call TRBD1 is taken from the table without a DNA check. TRBV21-1 is a listed pseudogene. This CDR3 has 17 residues. The CDR3 is CASSLHGQGATGNTIYF. The DNA of the CDR3 is TGTGCCAGCAGCTTGCACGGACAGGGGGCGACTGGAAACACCATATATTTT.

This clone was counted once. The chain uses TRBV5-1 and TRBJ2-7, with D maybe TRBD1 (6 bases). The CDR3 contains 15 residues. Trimming left V 5 bases short and J 2 bases short, with 17 bases between. Germline assignment: CDR1 SGHRS and CDR2 YFSETQ. The CDR3 is CASSTAGASTYEQYF. The CDR3 DNA sequence: TGCGCCAGCAGTACAGCAGGGGCGAGTACCTACGAGCAGTACTTC.

This rearrangement joins TRBV7-9 to TRBJ1-1, with unresolved D. V dropped 0 bases and J dropped 1 base, with 6 bases sitting between them. The CDR3 has 14 residues. Looked up from germline, CDR1 is SEHNR and CDR2 is FQNEAQ (reference sequence). The CDR3 here is CASSLAGENTEAFF. The CDR3, as DNA: TGTGCCAGCAGCTTAGCCGGGGAGAACACTGAAGCTTTCTTT.

The chain links TRBV5-6 to TRBJ1-2; unclear D gene. This CDR3 is 15 amino acids long. V dropped 1 base and J dropped 3 bases, with 13 bases sitting between them. From germline, CDR1 is SGHDT and CDR2 YYEEEE. The CDR3 reads CASSLSGPTHYGYTF. The CDR3 DNA follows: TGTGCCAGCAGCTTGTCTGGACCGACTCACTATGGCTACACCTTC.

The chain couples TRBV3-1 (or the pseudogene TRBV3-2) to TRBJ2-7; D possibly corresponds to TRBD2 (6 bases). Trimming took 4 bases from V and 3 from J, leaving 10 bases between them. From germline, CDR1 is LGHDT and CDR2 YNNKEL (reference sequence). This CDR3 is built from 13 residues. The CDR3 region is CASSRERVYEQYF. In nucleotides, the CDR3 is TGTGCCAGCAGCCGGGAGCGGGTCTACGAGCAGTACTTC.

The V and J genes are TRBV7-9 and TRBJ1-4; 7 bases match TRBD1. V lost 6 bases to trimming and J lost 8 bases; unmatched junction nucleotides: 9. This CDR3 contains 14 residues. Germline lookup yields CDR1 SEHNR and CDR2 FQNEAQ (reference sequence). CDR3 protein: CASSFSGQDEKLFF. The CDR3 DNA is TGTGCCAGCAGTTTTTCTGGACAGGACGAAAAACTGTTTTTT. Filled out from reference TRBV7-9 and TRBJ1-4, the complete variable domain reads DTGVSQNPRHKITKRGQNVTFRCDPISEHNRLYWYRQTLGQGPEFLTYFQNEAQLEKSRLLSDRFSAERPKGSFSTLEIQRTEQGDSAMYLCASSFSGQDEKLFFGSGTQLSVL.

This clone appeared once. The chain joins TRBV5-8 to TRBJ2-7; 7 bases fit TRBD1. V lost 2 bases, J lost 4 bases, and 6 bases stayed unmatched. Germline loops: CDR1 SGHTS, CDR2 YDEGEE. The CDR3 spans 14 residues. CDR3 protein: CASSFGDSSYEQYF. CDR3 bases: TGTGCCAGCAGCTTTGGGGACAGCTCTTACGAGCAGTACTTC. Full variable domain (missing parts from reference TRBV5-8 and TRBJ2-7): EAGVTQSPTHLIKTRGQQATLRCSPISGHTSVYWYQQALGLGLQFLLWYDEGEERNRGNFPPRFSGRQFPNYSSELNVNALELEDSALYLCASSFGDSSYEQYFGPGTRLTVT.

The chain links TRBV7-9 to TRBJ1-4, with a weak D call TRBD1 (5 bases). CDR3 size: 14 residues. Per germline, CDR1 SEHNR and CDR2 FQNEAQ (reference sequence). Trimming pared 5 bases from V and 4 bases from J, leaving 11 bases between. The CDR3 bases are TGTGCCAGCAGCCCCGACAGTAGTAATGAAAAACTGTTTTTT. It translates to CASSPDSSNEKLFF.

This chain links TRBV7-2 with TRBJ2-1, with 8 bases fitting TRBD2. The CDR3 runs to 15 residues. CDR1 SGHTA and CDR2 FQGNSA come from the germline V gene. V gave up 5 bases and J gave up 3 bases; unmatched junction bases: 6. CDR3 in amino acids: CASSQSGSSYNEQFF. The CDR3 nucleotides are TGTGCCAGCAGCCAAAGCGGGAGTAGCTACAATGAGCAGTTCTTC.

This clone was seen only a few times. This rearrangement joins TRBV6-1 to TRBJ1-3; no definite D call. CDR3 size: 15 residues. In germline, CDR1 is MNHNS, CDR2 SASEGT. V was trimmed by 1 base and J by 4 bases, leaving 11 bases between them. CDR3 nucleotides: TGTGCCAGCAGTGAAGGACGGCTGGGGGGAAACACCATATATTTT. This sequence encodes CASSEGRLGGNTIYF.

The rearrangement links TRBV7-9 to TRBJ2-2; unclear D gene. The length of the CDR3 is 15 residues. Trimming took off 5 bases at V and 4 bases at J, with 14 bases between the two ends. Per germline, CDR1 SEHNR and CDR2 FQNEAQ (reference sequence). The CDR3 loop is CASSSRHLGTGELFF. In DNA, the CDR3 is TGTGCCAGCAGCAGTCGACATCTCGGCACCGGGGAGCTGTTTTTT.

The rearrangement links TRBV6-4 to TRBJ2-5; D uncertain. Germline V CDR1 and CDR2: MRHNA, SNTAGT. The CDR3 runs 13 residues. V lost 8 bases and J lost 4, with 14 bases in between. Here the CDR3 reads CASPSTLLETQYF. CDR3 in DNA: TGTGCCAGCCCTTCTACCTTACTAGAGACCCAGTACTTC.

The gene calls are TRBV6-5 and TRBJ2-5; perhaps TRBD2 as D (7 bases). This CDR3 is built from 15 residues. The ends were cut back, 5 bases at V and 7 bases at J, with 20 bases in the middle. Germline assignment: CDR1 MNHEY and CDR2 SVGAGI. CDR3 DNA sequence: TGTGCCAGCAGTCCAGAGGGGGGGGCGAAGGGGACCCAGTACTTC. This codes for CASSPEGGAKGTQYF.

The rearrangement uses TRBV5-1 and TRBJ2-5; D is possibly TRBD1 or TRBD2 (6 bases each). CDR1 is SGHRS and CDR2 is YFSETQ in the germline V gene. V lost 0 bases and J lost 6, with 18 bases in between. CDR3 length: 16 amino acids. The CDR3 DNA reads as TGCGCCAGCAGCTTGGGCTCCGGGAGAGGGGGGCAGACCCAGTACTTC. It encodes CASSLGSGRGGQTQYF.

The chain combines TRBV6-1 with TRBJ1-4; TRBD1 is a possible D gene (5 bases). The germline V gene encodes CDR1 MNHNS and CDR2 SASEGT. V shed 3 bases and J shed 0 bases, with 8 bases lying between them. The CDR3 length is 15 residues. The CDR3 region has the DNA TGTGCCAGCAGTGACCGGGGCGCAACTAATGAAAAACTGTTTTTT. It translates to CASSDRGATNEKLFF.

The chain is built from TRBV6-1 and TRBJ1-3; D unclear. Deletions cut 3 bases from V and 0 bases from J, with 6 bases between. Germline assignment: CDR1 MNHNS and CDR2 SASEGT. The CDR3 totals 14 residues. The CDR3 protein is CASSDTSSGNTIYF. CDR3 DNA sequence: TGTGCCAGCAGTGACACCTCCTCTGGAAACACCATATATTTT.